Presented here are 5 T cell receptor beta chains from one specimen sequenced in a study of T-cell memory formation after mild COVID-19. Each CDR3 protein gets one entry after TCRdb re-called the 5' RACE reads with MiXCR. This table holds about half a million distinct CDR3 sequences, approximately 18% found once. The sample taken for sequencing was PBMCs or a T cell subset sorted from them (not recorded which). The source is an adult woman who had mild COVID-19 (a few samples of this study predate the infection). Cell type and time point are not known.

At least ten counts were recorded for this clonotype. This chain connects TRBV7-8 to TRBJ2-1, with D maybe TRBD1 (6 bases). V was shortened by 5 bases and J by 4 bases, with 18 bases between the two germline ends. Germline V CDR1 and CDR2: SGHVS, FQNEAQ. This CDR3 is built from 16 residues. CDR3 in DNA: TGTGCCAGCAGCCAAAATTTGGTAACAGGGTACAATGAGCAGTTCTTC. Translating it yields CASSQNLVTGYNEQFF.

This chain joins TRBV7-8 and TRBJ1-5, with a possible D match to TRBD1 (6 bases). The CDR3 sequence is 17 residues long. The V end lost 4 bases, the J end lost 9 bases, and 25 bases lay between the germline ends. Germline lookup yields CDR1 SGHVS and CDR2 FQNEAQ. CDR3 bases: TGTGCCAGCAGCTACAGACACTACAGGGAGGGCCGGGGGCCCCAGCATTTT. Encoded protein: CASSYRHYREGRGPQHF.

The chain carries TRBV9 and TRBJ2-5; D is possibly TRBD2 (6 bases). Germline V lookup: CDR1 SGDLS, CDR2 YYNGEE. This CDR3 has 15 amino acids. V was shortened by 2 bases and J by 5 bases, with 16 bases between the two germline ends. DNA of the CDR3: TGTGCCAGCAGCGTTTCTGGCGGGATTACGGAGACCCAGTACTTC. This codes for CASSVSGGITETQYF.

The chain links TRBV12-3 or TRBV12-4 to TRBJ2-2, with D tentatively TRBD1 (6 bases). The CDR3 length is 15 residues. Deletions cut 6 bases from V and 4 bases from J, with 15 bases between. CDR3 residues: CASRPTGFRTGELFF. The CDR3 nucleotides read TGTGCCAGCAGGCCTACAGGGTTTCGCACCGGGGAGCTGTTTTTT.

CDR3 DNA sequence: TGTGCCAGCAGCTTGGCTCTGGCTACAGCCAAAAACATTCAGTACTTC. Its protein is CASSLALATAKNIQYF. The chain couples TRBV5-5 to TRBJ2-4; D unclear. Deletions cut 0 bases from V and 0 bases from J, with 10 bases between. The CDR3 covers 16 residues. Germline-derived CDR1 and CDR2 are SGHKS and YYEKEE (reference sequence).